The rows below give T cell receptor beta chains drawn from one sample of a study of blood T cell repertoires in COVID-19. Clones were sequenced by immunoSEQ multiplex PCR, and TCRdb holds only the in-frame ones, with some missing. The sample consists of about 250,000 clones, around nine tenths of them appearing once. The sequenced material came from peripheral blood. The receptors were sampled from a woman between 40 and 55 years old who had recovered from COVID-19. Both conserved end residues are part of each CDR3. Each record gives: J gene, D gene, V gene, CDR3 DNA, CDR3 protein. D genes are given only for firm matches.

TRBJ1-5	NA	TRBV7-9	TGTGCCAGCAGTCGGGGGTTAGGCTTCGATCAGCCCCAGCATTTT	CASSRGLGFDQPQHF
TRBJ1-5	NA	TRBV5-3	TGTGCCAGAAGCTTTCGGATCAAAGGGGATCGAGTCCCCCAGCATTTT	CARSFRIKGDRVPQHF
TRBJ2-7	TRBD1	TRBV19	TGTGCCAGTAGAACAACAGGGGGCGAGCAGTACTTC	CASRTTGGEQYF
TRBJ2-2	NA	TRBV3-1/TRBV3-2	TGTGCCAGCAGCCAAGAACTCTCGTACACCGGGGAGCTGTTTTTT	CASSQELSYTGELFF
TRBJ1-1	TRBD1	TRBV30	TGTGCCTGGAGGACACTCGGACAGGGGTCGGCTGAAGCTTTCTTT	CAWRTLGQGSAEAFF
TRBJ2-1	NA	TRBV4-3	TGCGCCAGCAGCCAAGGAGACAACTCCTACAATGAGCAGTTCTTC	CASSQGDNSYNEQFF
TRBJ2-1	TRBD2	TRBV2	TGTGCCAGCACGGGGATGGCTAGCGGGAGATCCGGGCAGTTCTTC	CASTGMASGRSGQFF
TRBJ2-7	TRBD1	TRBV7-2	TGTGCCAGCAGCCGTCTCCCCGGGACAGGCGCCTACGAGCAGTACTTC	CASSRLPGTGAYEQYF
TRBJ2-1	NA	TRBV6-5	TGTGCCAGCAGGAAAGGGGGGGGGTCCTACAATGAGCAGTTCTTC	CASRKGGGSYNEQFF
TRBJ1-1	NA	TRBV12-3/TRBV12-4	TGTGCCAGCAGCCCCTCAATCCCAGGAGAAGCTTTCTTT	CASSPSIPGEAFF
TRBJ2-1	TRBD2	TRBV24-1	TGTGCCACCAGTGCCCAGCGGGGGGGGACCTACAATGAGCAGTTCTTC	CATSAQRGGTYNEQFF